One and the same sample provided the 19 T cell receptor beta chains below, sequenced in a study of blood T cell repertoires in COVID-19. TCRdb keeps only in-frame clones here, not all; method: immunoSEQ multiplex PCR. The sample has tens of thousands of clones, about 83% seen once. Sequencing was done on a sample of peripheral blood. Receptors were obtained from an elderly woman with active or convalescent COVID-19.

The chain uses TRBV7-2 and TRBJ2-1; 7 bases align to TRBD1. The germline V gene has CDR1 SGHTA and CDR2 FQGNSA. The ends lost 4 bases at V and 0 bases at J; junction bases unmatched: 3. This CDR3 comprises 15 residues. The CDR3 is CASSWTGSSYNEQFF. CDR3 sequence (DNA): TGTGCCAGCAGCTGGACAGGTTCCTCCTACAATGAGCAGTTCTTC. The full variable domain, with the rest looked up from reference TRBV7-2 and TRBJ2-1, is GAGVSQSPSNKVTEKGKDVELRCDPISGHTALYWYRQSLGQGLEFLIYFQGNSAPDKSGLPSDRFSAERTGGSVSTLTIQRTQQEDSAVYLCASSWTGSSYNEQFFGPGTRLTVL.

The chain uses TRBV7-2 and TRBJ1-2; 9 positions match TRBD1. CDR3 length equals 16 residues. Germline V gene lookup returns CDR1 SGHTA and CDR2 FQGNSA. V lost 4 bases, J lost 6 bases, and 12 bases stayed unmatched. The DNA of the CDR3 is TGTGCCAGCAGCTCACCGGGACAGGGCAGGAGGAATGGCTACACCTTC. Its protein is CASSSPGQGRRNGYTF.

This clone was found once. V and J are TRBV3-1 (or the pseudogene TRBV3-2) and TRBJ2-3; 13 nucleotides line up with TRBD2. Germline values: CDR1 LGHDT, CDR2 YNNKEL (reference sequence). V gave up 6 bases and J gave up 2 bases; unmatched junction bases: 5. The CDR3 is made up of 16 amino acids. In DNA, the CDR3 is TGTGCCAGCAGTTCAGGACTAGCGGGAGCCACAGATACGCAGTATTTT. Translating it yields CASSSGLAGATDTQYF.

The rearrangement uses TRBV7-8 and TRBJ2-5; 9 bases line up with TRBD2. This CDR3 spans 15 amino acids. Germline CDR1 SGHVS, CDR2 FQNEAQ. Germline trimming cut 7 bases from V and 5 bases from J; bases unmatched to any gene: 11. CDR3 DNA: TGTGCCAGCACCAGGACCGGGACTAGCTGGGAGACCCAGTACTTC. As protein: CASTRTGTSWETQYF.

This clone was detected a few times. V gene TRBV4-1 combines with J gene TRBJ1-4, with 10 bases fitting TRBD1. The length of the CDR3 is 15 residues. The germline V gene has CDR1 MGHRA and CDR2 YSYEKL. Trimming cost V 5 bases and J 8 bases; bases outside gene matches: 8. CDR3: CASSSGQGEREKLFF. The CDR3 bases are TGCGCCAGCAGCTCAGGACAGGGGGAGAGAGAAAAACTGTTTTTT.

The rearrangement links TRBV4-3 to TRBJ2-1; D ambiguous. CDR3 length equals 13 residues. Trimming left V 0 bases short and J 8 bases short, with 8 bases between. The germline gives CDR1 LGHNA, CDR2 YSLEER. The CDR3 sequence is CASSQDYSHEQFF. DNA for the CDR3: TGCGCCAGCAGCCAAGATTACTCTCATGAGCAGTTCTTC.

The chain links TRBV13 to TRBJ2-1; 10 bases are a match to TRBD2. Germline CDR1 and CDR2: PRHDT and FYEKMQ (reference sequence). The CDR3 has 19 amino acids. The trim removed 3 bases at V and 0 bases at J, leaving 11 bases unmatched. In DNA form, the CDR3 reads TGTGCCAGCAGCTTTCGGTACTATAGCGGGGGGAGCTCCTACAATGAGCAGTTCTTC. It specifies CASSFRYYSGGSSYNEQFF.

V and J are TRBV19 and TRBJ2-3, with 10 bases fitting TRBD1. The J segment lost 0 bases and the V segment lost 6 bases, leaving 6 bases of the junction unmatched. In germline, CDR1 is LNHDA, CDR2 SQIVND (reference sequence). This CDR3 has 16 amino acids. CDR3 nucleotides: TGTGCCAGTAGACACTCGGGACAGGGGAGCACAGATACGCAGTATTTT. This translates into CASRHSGQGSTDTQYF.

The rearrangement joins TRBV24-1 to TRBJ1-5; D possibly corresponds to TRBD1 (5 bases). Germline loops: CDR1 KGHDR, CDR2 SFDVKD. Trimming removed 9 bases at V and 0 bases at J, with 8 bases between. The CDR3 runs to 13 residues. The CDR3 spells CATGTGSNQPQHF. In nucleotides, the CDR3 is TGTGCCACCGGAACAGGTAGCAATCAGCCCCAGCATTTT.

The chain has TRBV18 and TRBJ1-1; 7 nucleotides line up with TRBD1. V dropped 6 bases and J dropped 2; count of bases not matched to a gene: 9. The germline V gene encodes CDR1 KGHSH and CDR2 LQKENI. The CDR3 loop spans 15 amino acids. As DNA, the CDR3 is TGTGCCAGCTCCTTAAACGGACAGGTTAACACTGAAGCTTTCTTT. Translation: CASSLNGQVNTEAFF.

The rearrangement uses TRBV24-1 and TRBJ1-2; D possibly corresponds to TRBD1 (5 bases). Per the germline V gene, CDR1 is KGHDR and CDR2 is SFDVKD. The CDR3 runs 14 residues. V was trimmed by 5 bases and J by 4 bases, leaving 13 bases between them. This CDR3 reads CATSAGDKPYGYTF. CDR3 bases: TGTGCCACCAGTGCGGGGGATAAACCCTATGGCTACACCTTC.

The chain is built from TRBV18 and TRBJ1-3; the match to TRBD1 covers 7 bases. The CDR3 is 15 amino acids. Germline V CDR1 and CDR2: KGHSH, LQKENI. V shed 4 bases and J 2 bases; nucleotides not matched to a gene: 5. The CDR3 sequence: CASSLGQAPGNTIYF. The CDR3 nucleotides are TGTGCCAGCTCACTAGGACAGGCGCCTGGAAACACCATATATTTT.

The chain carries TRBV5-1 and TRBJ1-4, with a possible D match to TRBD1 (5 bases). Germline V lookup: CDR1 SGHRS, CDR2 YFSETQ. Trimming stripped 5 bases from V and 13 bases from J, with 18 bases between. The CDR3 has 13 residues. Here the CDR3 reads CASRFGGEPRLFF. The CDR3 nucleotides read TGCGCCAGCAGGTTTGGGGGGGAACCAAGACTGTTTTTT.

This clone was observed a handful of times. This chain links TRBV6-5 with TRBJ1-1; D ambiguous. The CDR3 length is 15 residues. Trimming cost V 5 bases and J 3 bases, with 16 bases left between them. Germline assignment: CDR1 MNHEY and CDR2 SVGAGI. The CDR3 DNA reads as TGTGCCAGCAGTACAAAACGAGGAGGTGACACTGAAGCTTTCTTT. Its translation: CASSTKRGGDTEAFF.

The V and J genes are TRBV28 and TRBJ1-5; 10 bases are shared with TRBD1. The CDR3 extends over 14 amino acids. CDR1 is MDHEN, CDR2 SYDVKM, per germline. V lost 5 bases and J lost 5; bases outside the gene matches: 3. In nucleotides, the CDR3 is TGTGCCAGCAGTAAAGGGACAGGGGATCAGCCCCAGCATTTT. This encodes CASSKGTGDQPQHF.

The chain is built from TRBV19 and TRBJ2-1; 7 bases are a match to TRBD2. The junction had 6 bases not matched to a gene; V was cut back by 6 bases and J by 4 bases. The CDR3 is 14 residues long. Looked up from germline, CDR1 is LNHDA and CDR2 is SQIVND (reference sequence). This CDR3 is CASSGRSYYNEQFF. CDR3 sequence (DNA): TGTGCCAGTAGCGGGAGGTCGTATTACAATGAGCAGTTCTTC. The full variable domain, its missing parts supplied by reference TRBV19 and TRBJ2-1, is DGGITQSPKYLFRKEGQNVTLSCEQNLNHDAMYWYRQDPGQGLRLIYYSQIVNDFQKGDIAEGYSVSREKKESFPLTVTSAQKNPTAFYLCASSGRSYYNEQFFGPGTRLTVL.

V is TRBV24-1 and J is TRBJ2-3, with 15 bases lining up with TRBD2. Germline CDR1 and CDR2: KGHDR and SFDVKD. The length of the CDR3 is 17 residues. V was pared by 9 bases and J by 1 base, with 7 bases of the junction left unmatched. The CDR3 protein is CATQGLAGGKGTDTQYF. CDR3 DNA sequence: TGTGCCACCCAAGGACTAGCGGGAGGGAAAGGCACAGATACGCAGTATTTT.

V usage is TRBV7-3 and J usage is TRBJ2-5; 8 nucleotides agree with TRBD2. From germline, CDR1 is SGHTA and CDR2 FQGTGA. V shed 6 bases and J 4 bases; nucleotides not matched to a gene: 13. The CDR3 contains 16 residues. The DNA of the CDR3 is TGTGCCAGCAGTTTAGCGGGGTGGGGATCGGCAGAGACCCAGTACTTC. This sequence encodes CASSLAGWGSAETQYF.

The chain employs TRBV6-6 and TRBJ2-2, with 8 bases fitting TRBD1. This CDR3 contains 15 residues. Germline V gene data show CDR1 as MNHNY and CDR2 as SVGAGI (reference sequence). Trimming cost V 6 bases and J 2 bases; bases outside gene matches: 5. The CDR3 sequence: CASRPGQVNTGELFF. CDR3 nucleotides: TGTGCCAGCAGGCCGGGACAGGTTAACACCGGGGAGCTGTTTTTT.